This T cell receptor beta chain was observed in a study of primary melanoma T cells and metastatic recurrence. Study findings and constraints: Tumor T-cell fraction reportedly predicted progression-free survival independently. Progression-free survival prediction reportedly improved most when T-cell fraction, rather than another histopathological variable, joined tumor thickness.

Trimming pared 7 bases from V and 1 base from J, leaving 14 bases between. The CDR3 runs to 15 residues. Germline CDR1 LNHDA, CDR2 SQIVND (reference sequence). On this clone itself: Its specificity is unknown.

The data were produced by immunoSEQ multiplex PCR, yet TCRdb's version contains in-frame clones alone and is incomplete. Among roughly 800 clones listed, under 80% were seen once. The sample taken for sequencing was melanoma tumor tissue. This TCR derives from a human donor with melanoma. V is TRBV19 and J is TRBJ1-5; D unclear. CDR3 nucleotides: TGTGCCAGTATTAAAGTATCAGGAAGCAATCAGCCCCAGCATTTT. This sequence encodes CASIKVSGSNQPQHF. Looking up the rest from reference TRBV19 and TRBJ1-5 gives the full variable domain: DGGITQSPKYLFRKEGQNVTLSCEQNLNHDAMYWYRQDPGQGLRLIYYSQIVNDFQKGDIAEGYSVSREKKESFPLTVTSAQKNPTAFYLCASIKVSGSNQPQHFGDGTRLSIL.